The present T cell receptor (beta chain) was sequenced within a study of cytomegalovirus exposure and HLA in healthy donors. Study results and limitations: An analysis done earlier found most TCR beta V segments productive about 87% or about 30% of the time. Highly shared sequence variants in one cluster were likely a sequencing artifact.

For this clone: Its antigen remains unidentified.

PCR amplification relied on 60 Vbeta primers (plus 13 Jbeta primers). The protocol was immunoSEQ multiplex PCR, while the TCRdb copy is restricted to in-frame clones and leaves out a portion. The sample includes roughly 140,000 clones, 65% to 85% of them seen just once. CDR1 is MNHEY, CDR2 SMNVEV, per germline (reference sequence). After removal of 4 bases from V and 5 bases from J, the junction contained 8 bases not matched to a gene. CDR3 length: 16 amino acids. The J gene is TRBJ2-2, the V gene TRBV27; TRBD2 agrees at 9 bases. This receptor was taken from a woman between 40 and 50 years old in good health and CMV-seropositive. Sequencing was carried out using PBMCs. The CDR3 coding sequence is TGTGCCAGCAGTTCATCACCTAGCGGGGCAACCGGGGAGCTGTTTTTT. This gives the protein CASSSSPSGATGELFF.